This T cell receptor beta chain derives from a study of T cells in Graves' hyperthyroidism and ophthalmopathy (dated by TCRdb to the late 2010s). Regarding the research as a whole: Peripheral blood samples were taken at the time of initial diagnosis, prior to any treatment. A discovery cohort of approximately 97 patients, roughly 43 with Graves' ophthalmopathy and approximately 60 with stable Graves' hyperthyroidism, was used to find distinguishing TCR V-J signatures. Prospective prediction of ophthalmopathy was tested in an independent validation cohort consisting of some 18 hyperthyroidism patients and 17 patients who later progressed to ophthalmopathy. The roughly 100 discovery patients were randomly divided into training and test sets at a 7:3 ratio. Thyroid tissue and blood T-cell repertoires from more than 5 Graves' hyperthyroidism patients were also compared in the study. After sampling, hyperthyroidism patients received methimazole starting at 30 mg daily, and ophthalmopathy patients received high-dose intravenous methylprednisolone. The paper reports TCR Vbeta CDR3 sequencing of 140 or so peripheral blood samples: around 41 ophthalmopathy, 75 to 80 hyperthyroidism and roughly 17 progressor patients.

The TCR beta CDR3 regions were amplified from RNA transcripts. The first round of RT-PCR for the TCR CDR3 was performed with the HTBI primer set and the Qiagen OneStep RT-PCR kit. Libraries were constructed in a second round of multiplex PCR, after which size selection and purification were performed. The libraries were sequenced on an Illumina HiSeq2000 using paired-end 100 bp reads. Per the original workflow: SOAPnuke was used to process the raw data, throwing out any read that contained adapters or uncalled bases, had a mean Phred below 15, or lacked an exact constant-primer or identifier match. High-quality paired reads were merged using COPE v1.2.5, and each unique nucleotide sequence was defined as a clonotype. MiTCR v1.1 was used to align the clonotypes against IMGT TRBV, TRBD and TRBJ reference segments. Analysis was restricted to V-J combinations with a frequency above 0.0001, which covered roughly 99% of repertoires. The TCS score was defined as F50 (clonal expansion) divided by E x V (chaos), with BLOSUM62-based TCRdist calculated between CDR3 peptides within each V-J. Welch's t-statistics and random forest reduced just over 500 V-J features to some 14, which were used in a naive Bayes classifier (R e1071). Clones were called with MiXCR by TCRdb after fastp trimmed the public reads at Q25, and only in-frame beta chains were retained. One record per CDR3 amino acid sequence lists the most common genes and DNA. TCRdb, not the original authors, processed these V and J calls. The sample table records hundreds of thousands of distinct CDR3 sequences; around 13% of these occur just once. Clones ranked in the top ten supply approximately 35% of the sample.

In the ophthalmopathy patients, disease was moderately to severely active, with a Clinical Activity Score of 3 or more, a NOSPECS grade of 4 or more, and a duration of less than 3 months. Patients with uncontrolled infections, other autoimmune diseases, pregnancy or lactation were excluded. Diagnoses were based on clinical symptoms, serum thyroxine and TRAb, thyroid ultrasound and orbital computed tomography. Ficoll-Paque density gradient centrifugation was used to isolate PBMCs from 10 ml of fresh peripheral blood. Trizol reagent was used to extract total RNA, and RNA quality was then checked on an Agilent 2100 Bioanalyzer. Here is what the overall study found, with its caveats: Sample size was not statistically predetermined, and investigators were not blinded to group allocation. Blood samples also contained most of the expanded thyroid clonotypes (frequency above 0.001), which suggests that blood repertoires may reflect thyroid immune responses. In cross-validation, a model built on a 13 V-J signature told ophthalmopathy apart from stable hyperthyroidism with over 85% sensitivity and roughly 83% specificity, and in testing the same model reached 80%/75%. In validation, the model predicted progression to ophthalmopathy a median of 6.5 months before onset, with 70% to 71% sensitivity and just under 75% specificity.

V gives up 5 bases and J gives up 0 bases, and the segment between their germline ends measures 15 bases. From the germline V gene, CDR1 is SGHRS and CDR2 is YFSETQ. Inclusive of the bounding cysteine and phenylalanine, the CDR3 is 15 residues long. Only CDR3 DNA remains: 45 bases, in frame from the first base. Turning to this clonotype: What this receptor recognizes is not known. Base qualities are not at hand, and no much larger clone is one base apart.

The chain couples TRBV5-1 to TRBJ2-7; TRBD1 is a weak D gene call, 6 bases matching. Material: blood. The sequence derives from a woman between 40 and 50 years old with Graves' ophthalmopathy. The CDR3 is CASSLTGHVSYEQYF. The DNA sequence is given as TGCGCCAGCAGTCTAACGGGACACGTCTCCTACGAGCAGTACTTC.